The source of this T cell receptor beta chain is a study of cytotoxic CD8 clonotypes in ibrutinib-treated CLL. Study-wide findings and caveats: Baseline clonality exceeded age-matched healthy donors and tracked circulating CD8+ T-cell counts. Public clonotypes were rare and shrank or held steady on treatment.

TCRdb keeps only in-frame clones here, not all; method: immunoSEQ multiplex PCR. Among some 300,000 clones listed, 80% were seen once. Germline V gene data show CDR1 as SGHDN and CDR2 as FVKESK. The CDR3 consists of 16 residues. With V trimmed by 4 bases and J by 0 bases, 8 bases remained unmatched. TCR beta libraries used about 2 micrograms of genomic DNA from cryopreserved PBMCs. As for this clone: Antigen specificity is unknown.

The chain couples TRBV14 to TRBJ2-7; 8 bases agree with TRBD2. The specimen was PBMCs, collected before ibrutinib treatment. This TCR came from a human donor with chronic lymphocytic leukemia. In DNA form, the CDR3 reads TGTGCCAGCAGCCTTTTAATCAGCGGGAGCTCCTACGAGCAGTACTTC. This codes for CASSLLISGSSYEQYF.